The next 15 T cell receptor beta chains were all read from a single sample in a study of blood T cell repertoires in COVID-19. Clones were sequenced by immunoSEQ multiplex PCR, and TCRdb holds only the in-frame ones, with some missing. The top ten clones hold under 3% of a sample with fewer than 300,000 clones, around 90% of them seen once. Sequenced input: PBMCs or T cells enriched from blood (not recorded which). The source is a woman aged 40 to 50 with acute COVID-19.

V gene TRBV7-2 combines with J gene TRBJ2-2; the match to TRBD1 covers 8 bases. The junction had 4 bases not matched to a gene; V was cut back by 3 bases and J by 4 bases. The CDR3 length is 15 residues. Germline V gives CDR1 SGHTA, CDR2 FQGNSA. In nucleotides, the CDR3 is TGTGCCAGCAGCTTGGAAGGGACAGGCACCGGGGAGCTGTTTTTT. Its protein is CASSLEGTGTGELFF.

The chain combines TRBV18 with TRBJ2-5; D remains unclear. From germline, CDR1 is KGHSH and CDR2 LQKENI. V was trimmed by 3 bases and J by 5 bases, leaving 10 bases between them. This CDR3 region has 13 residues. CDR3 amino acids: CASSPNHGETQYF. Here the CDR3 DNA reads TGTGCCAGCTCACCGAACCACGGGGAGACCCAGTACTTC.

This chain uses TRBV6-5 with TRBJ2-7; 11 nucleotides line up with TRBD1. Trimming cost V 4 bases and J 4 bases; bases outside gene matches: 9. Germline V gives CDR1 MNHEY, CDR2 SVGAGI. The CDR3 spans 16 residues. CDR3 protein: CASSSLGQGARYEQYF. CDR3 sequence (DNA): TGTGCCAGCAGTTCACTCGGACAGGGGGCAAGGTACGAGCAGTACTTC.

J is TRBJ2-5 and V is TRBV6-6; perhaps TRBD2 as D (6 bases). Germline-derived CDR1 and CDR2 are MNHNY and SVGAGI (reference sequence). The CDR3 covers 16 residues. V lost 6 bases to trimming and J lost 1 base, with 18 bases between them. This chain's CDR3 is CASRIGGKGPQETQYF. The CDR3 region has the DNA TGTGCCAGCAGAATCGGGGGAAAGGGCCCCCAAGAGACCCAGTACTTC.

The V gene is TRBV5-1, the J gene TRBJ2-1; 8 bases agree with TRBD2. CDR3 length: 13 residues. V trimming: 0 bases; J trimming: 7 bases; junction bases outside the gene matches: 0. Germline CDR1 and CDR2: SGHRS and YFSETQ. The CDR3 sequence is CASSLGLANEQFF. In DNA form, the CDR3 reads TGCGCCAGCAGCTTGGGACTAGCGAATGAGCAGTTCTTC.

The rearrangement uses TRBV16 and TRBJ1-2; D unresolved. Germline V lookup: CDR1 KGHSY, CDR2 FQNENV. The CDR3 is 14 residues long. V gave up 0 bases and J gave up 6 bases, with 11 bases separating them. The CDR3 DNA reads as TGTGCCAGCAGCCAATCTGCGGGGTTTGATGGCTACACCTTC. Protein sequence: CASSQSAGFDGYTF.

This clone was seen a few times. The chain recombines TRBV29-1 with TRBJ2-5, with TRBD2 matching over 13 bases. Germline CDR1 SQVTM, CDR2 ANQGSEA. The CDR3 is 13 amino acids. Losses at the gene ends were 7 bases for V and 4 bases for J; bases not matched to a gene: 3. The CDR3 spells CSARTSGRETQYF. The CDR3 coding sequence is TGCAGCGCTCGGACTAGCGGGAGAGAGACCCAGTACTTC.

This rearrangement joins TRBV5-5 to TRBJ1-6; 7 bases map to TRBD1. This CDR3 is built from 17 residues. V gave up 1 base and J gave up 0 bases; unmatched junction bases: 4. Germline CDR1 reads SGHKS; CDR2 reads YYEKEE (reference sequence). The CDR3 sequence: CASSLPDRSSYNSPLHF. The DNA of the CDR3 is TGTGCCAGCAGCTTGCCGGACAGGAGCTCCTATAATTCACCCCTCCACTTT.

The V and J genes are TRBV24-1 and TRBJ2-1; the D gene is possibly TRBD2 (6 bases). V lost 9 bases, J lost 6 bases, and 14 bases lay in between. Per the germline V gene, CDR1 is KGHDR and CDR2 is SFDVKD. CDR3 size: 13 residues. The CDR3, as DNA: TGTGCCACCTCCCGGGACTCGGGCAATGAGCAGTTCTTC. Translating it yields CATSRDSGNEQFF.

This clone was seen only once. The chain recombines TRBV28 with TRBJ2-7; weak D call: TRBD2 (6 bases). The CDR3 has 14 amino acids. Germline CDR1 reads MDHEN; CDR2 reads SYDVKM. Trimming shortened V by 5 bases and J by 1 base, and 12 bases separated the two germline ends. The CDR3, as DNA: TGTGCCAGCAGTCCCCCGGGGGATTCCTACGAGCAGTACTTC. As protein: CASSPPGDSYEQYF.

This rearrangement joins TRBV7-9 to TRBJ1-1; D call uncertain. V lost 2 bases to trimming and J lost 2 bases, with 21 bases between them. CDR1 is SEHNR, CDR2 FQNEAQ, per germline (reference sequence). The CDR3 has 18 residues. CDR3 DNA sequence: TGTGCCAGCAGCTTAATTGTGAAACAGAACAGTCTCAACACTGAAGCTTTCTTT. The encoded protein is CASSLIVKQNSLNTEAFF.

The chain combines TRBV11-2 with TRBJ2-1; 9 bases are a match to TRBD2. This CDR3 region has 13 residues. Germline CDR1 and CDR2: SGHAT and FQNNGV. V shed 6 bases and J 8 bases; nucleotides not matched to a gene: 5. Here the CDR3 DNA reads TGTGCCAGCAGAGCTCTAGCGGGACATGAGCAGTTCTTC. It codes for CASRALAGHEQFF.

The CDR3 reads CASTLGSTSGGKTQYF. The CDR3 coding sequence is TGTGCCAGCACCCTGGGATCGACTAGCGGGGGTAAGACCCAGTACTTC. V and J are TRBV28 and TRBJ2-5; 12 bases line up with TRBD2. The germline gives CDR1 MDHEN, CDR2 SYDVKM. The CDR3 covers 16 residues. V lost 7 bases, J lost 6 bases, and 12 bases stayed unmatched.

J is TRBJ1-3 and V is TRBV19; 8 nucleotides match TRBD1. Germline assignment: CDR1 LNHDA and CDR2 SQIVND (reference sequence). CDR3 length: 15 residues. Unmatched junction bases numbered 4, after V lost 4 bases and J lost 2 bases. The CDR3 here is CASSTPTGAGNTIYF. The CDR3 DNA is TGTGCCAGTAGTACCCCGACAGGGGCTGGAAACACCATATATTTT.

As for this clone: This sample includes further DNA sequences coding for the same CDR3. The V gene is TRBV5-1, the J gene TRBJ1-1; 9 bases agree with TRBD1. The germline CDR1 and CDR2 sequences are SGHRS and YFSETQ. J gave up 3 bases and V 4 bases, and 7 bases lay outside the gene matches. The CDR3 length is 15 residues. This CDR3 reads CASSLQGAGDTEAFF. The DNA for the CDR3 is TGCGCCAGCAGCCTACAGGGGGCCGGGGACACTGAAGCTTTCTTT. Using reference TRBV5-1 and TRBJ1-1 for the parts outside the CDR3, the full variable domain is KAGVTQTPRYLIKTRGQQVTLSCSPISGHRSVSWYQQTPGQGLQFLFEYFSETQRNKGNFPGRFSGRQFSNSRSEMNVSTLELGDSALYLCASSLQGAGDTEAFFGQGTRLTVV.